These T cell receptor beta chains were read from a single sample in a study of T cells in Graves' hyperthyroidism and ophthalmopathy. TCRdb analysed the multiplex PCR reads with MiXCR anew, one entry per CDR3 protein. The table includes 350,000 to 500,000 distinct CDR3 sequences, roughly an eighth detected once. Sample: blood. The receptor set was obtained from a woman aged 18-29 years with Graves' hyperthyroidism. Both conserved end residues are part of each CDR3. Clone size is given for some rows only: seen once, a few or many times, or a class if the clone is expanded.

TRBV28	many	CASSGSGTSSYEQYF
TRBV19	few	CASSHRAGELFF
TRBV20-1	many	CSASENGGQETQYF
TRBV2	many	CASEGMDTEAFF
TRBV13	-	CASSKNRAGNEQFF
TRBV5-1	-	CASSLGVTGGVQPQHF
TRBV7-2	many	CASSPGLGGAYEQYF
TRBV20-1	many	CSARWEGYEQYF
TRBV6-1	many	CASSEAPGVYEQYF
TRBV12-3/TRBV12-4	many	CASNFQGEPYEQYF
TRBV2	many	CASTRGNTEAFF
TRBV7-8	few	CASSLAPGTYEQYF
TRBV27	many	CASSLWGGREQYF
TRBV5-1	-	CASSLVGQGFYEQYF
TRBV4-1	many	CASSQARGLNTEAFF
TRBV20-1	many	CSAREGSGGYNEQFF
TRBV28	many	CASSWTGLSGNTIYF
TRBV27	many	CASRRLDSGSPNYEQYF
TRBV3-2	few	CASSQVLATDNSPLHF
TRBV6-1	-	CAAGGRSYNSPLHF
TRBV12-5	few	CASGLVLAGGPIPYEQYF
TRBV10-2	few	CASTGLAGGQETQYF
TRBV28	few	CASSSTGTGGLYTF
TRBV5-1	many	CASSVGTSGNQETQYF
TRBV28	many	CASTPPGSRTDTQYF
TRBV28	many	CASSPTSPAGGRGYTF
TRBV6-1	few	CASRDSFKETQYF
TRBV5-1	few	CASSTGQGSGANVLTF
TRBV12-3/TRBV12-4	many	CASRHKGVRGYTF
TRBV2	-	CASSDLAGGPNSNTGELFF
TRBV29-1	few	CSVHATGSYIQYF
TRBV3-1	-	CASSPRGGLRWSETQYF
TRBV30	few	CAWTALDTIYF
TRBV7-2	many	CASSARTGGEDKGPQHF
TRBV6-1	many	CASSVGQDTDTQYF
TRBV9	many	CASSVRGGPSAYEQYF
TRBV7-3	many	CASSSDLYTQYF
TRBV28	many	CASSRYNTGGAYTEAFF
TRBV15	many	CATSRDTGSYGYTF
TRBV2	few	CASRAPTRTGELFF
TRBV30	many	CAWTSSGNTIYF
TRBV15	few	CATGRDSNTGELVF
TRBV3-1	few	CASSQAIWISYNSPLHF
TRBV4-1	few	CASSQDASFNEKLFF
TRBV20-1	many	CSARVLGLFADTQYF
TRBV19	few	CASSSRLAGKPYEQYF
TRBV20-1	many	CSAPMTTSGADTQYF
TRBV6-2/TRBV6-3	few	CASSYSLASWDRGTGELFF
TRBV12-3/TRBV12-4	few	CASNPGQGRYNEQFF
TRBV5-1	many	CASSLARDNYGYTF
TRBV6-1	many	CASKTGAGGTDTQYF
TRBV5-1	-	CASSLEAHSNTEAFF
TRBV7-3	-	CASSPQPGIEAFF
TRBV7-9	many	CASSLVGTDTQYF
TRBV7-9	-	CASSLGQGSYNSPLHF
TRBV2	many	CASRGQGGQPQHF
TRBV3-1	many	CASSQDSREQYF